The 31 T cell receptor beta chains presented below share a single source sample, sequenced in a study of T cells in Graves' hyperthyroidism and ophthalmopathy. TCR beta CDR3 region amplification was performed from RNA transcripts. First-round RT-PCR targeting the TCR CDR3 was performed with the HTBI primer set. TCRdb called the multiplex PCR reads again in MiXCR, with one record for every CDR3 protein. The sample consists of about 700,000 distinct CDR3 sequences, approximately 42% of them appearing once. The sample was peripheral blood or thyroid tissue (not recorded which). The source of these receptors is an adult man with Graves' disease, either hyperthyroidism or ophthalmopathy (not recorded which).

J is TRBJ2-6 and V is TRBV7-9; the D call may be TRBD1 or TRBD2 (5 bases each). The CDR3 is made up of 15 amino acids. Germline V lookup: CDR1 SEHNR, CDR2 FQNEAQ (reference sequence). The V end lost 5 bases, the J end lost 2 bases, and 10 bases lay between the germline ends. As DNA, the CDR3 is TGTGCCAGCAGCCATATGGGGGCTGGGGCCAACGTCCTGACTTTC. The encoded protein is CASSHMGAGANVLTF.

This clonotype was counted ten times or more. The J gene is TRBJ2-7, the V gene TRBV9; D may be TRBD2 (5 bases). The CDR3 is 14 residues long. Trimming shortened V by 0 bases and J by 3 bases, and 10 bases separated the two germline ends. CDR1 is SGDLS, CDR2 YYNGEE, per germline. The CDR3 DNA reads as TGTGCCAGCAGCGTAGATAGCGCGAACTACGAGCAGTACTTC. Translating it yields CASSVDSANYEQYF.

The chain recombines TRBV20-1 with TRBJ1-1; no clear D gene. The CDR3 sequence is 13 residues long. V was pared by 0 bases and J by 3 bases, with 8 bases between. The germline V gene encodes CDR1 DFQATT and CDR2 SNEGSKA (reference sequence). CDR3 amino acids: CSAREVGYTEAFF. For the CDR3, the DNA is TGCAGTGCTAGAGAGGTGGGTTACACTGAAGCTTTCTTT.

Concerning this clonotype: The junction shows a germline mismatch at one end, possibly a read error. The rearrangement joins TRBV9 to TRBJ1-4, with no clear D. There are 15 residues in the CDR3. The germline V gene has CDR1 SGDLS and CDR2 YYNGEE. The CDR3 spells CASSVGSGPNENLFF. The CDR3 nucleotides read TGTGCCAGCAGCGTTGGATCCGGACCCAATGAAAATCTGTTTTTT.

As regards this clonotype: The junction differs from germline at one of its ends, possibly a read error. The chain carries TRBV2 and TRBJ2-2, with D possibly being TRBD1 (5 bases). Germline CDR1 is SNHLY and CDR2 is FYNNEI. CDR3 length: 15 residues. CDR3 coding DNA: TGTGCCAGCGGTGAAAGGACACAGAACACCGGGGAGCTGTTTTTT. Its translation is CASGERTQNTGELFF.

The chain links TRBV7-8 to TRBJ1-6, with a tentative D call TRBD1 (5 bases). CDR1 is SGHVS and CDR2 is FQNEAQ in the germline V gene. With 6 bases removed from V and 7 bases from J, the gap between germline ends came to 22 bases. This CDR3 has 17 amino acids. CDR3 sequence reads: CASSLPPYGGRNSPLHF. The CDR3 bases are TGTGCCAGCAGTTTACCTCCCTATGGGGGAAGAAATTCACCCCTCCACTTT.

The sample holds a few counts of this clonotype. The chain couples TRBV12-3 or TRBV12-4 to TRBJ1-6; 9 positions match TRBD1. CDR3 length: 15 amino acids. The trim removed 6 bases at V and 5 bases at J, leaving 5 bases unmatched. The DNA of the CDR3 is TGTGCCAGCAGGCCAGGGACAGGGAATAATTCACCCCTCCACTTT. It encodes CASRPGTGNNSPLHF.

The rearrangement links TRBV7-8 to TRBJ1-3, with a weak D call TRBD1 (5 bases). Germline V gene sequence: CDR1 SGHVS, CDR2 FQNEAQ. Trimming left V 5 bases short and J 0 bases short, with 11 bases between. The CDR3 spans 15 residues. CDR3 nucleotide sequence: TGTGCCAGCAGCACCGGGACGGACTCTGGAAACACCATATATTTT. Translation: CASSTGTDSGNTIYF.

This clonotype was detected ten times or more. V and J are TRBV7-9 and TRBJ2-7; TRBD1 aligns across 10 bases. Germline V gene lookup returns CDR1 SEHNR and CDR2 FQNEAQ (reference sequence). The CDR3 spans 15 residues. J lost 5 bases, V lost 2 bases, and 6 bases had no gene match. The CDR3 protein is CASSLSGTGVHEQYF. Here the CDR3 DNA reads TGTGCCAGCAGCTTATCAGGGACAGGGGTCCACGAGCAGTACTTC.

The chain joins TRBV5-1 to TRBJ1-3; no clear D. The germline CDR1 and CDR2 sequences are SGHRS and YFSETQ. The CDR3 has 16 residues. The V end lost 4 bases, the J end lost 7 bases, and 21 bases lay between the germline ends. CDR3 protein: CASSQDWPGAVNTIYF. The DNA of the CDR3 is TGCGCCAGCAGCCAAGATTGGCCAGGAGCTGTTAACACCATATATTTT.

This clonotype was seen just once. J is TRBJ2-7 and V is TRBV20-1, with TRBD2 matching over 8 bases. The CDR3 covers 16 residues. Trimming cost V 0 bases and J 0 bases; bases outside gene matches: 7. Germline CDR1 DFQATT, CDR2 SNEGSKA (reference sequence). CDR3 DNA sequence: TGCAGTGCTAGAGATCTAGGCGGGAGGAGCTCCTACGAGCAGTACTTC. Its translation is CSARDLGGRSSYEQYF.

Worth noting for this clonotype: The junction does not match germline at one end; this may be a read error. This chain joins TRBV7-9 and TRBJ2-5, with 10 bases fitting TRBD2. This CDR3 comprises 15 residues. The germline V gene encodes CDR1 SEHNR and CDR2 FQNEAQ (reference sequence). The CDR3, as DNA: TGCGCCAGCAGACCAAGCGGGGGGGCCGGGGAGACCCAGTACTTC. Protein: CASRPSGGAGETQYF.

The chain uses TRBV14 and TRBJ1-1, with a weak D call TRBD1 (5 bases). The V and J ends lost 0 bases and 7 bases respectively, with 12 bases between them. CDR3 size: 14 residues. Germline lookup yields CDR1 SGHDN and CDR2 FVKESK. The CDR3 region is CASSQELGRIEAFF. CDR3 sequence (DNA): TGTGCCAGCAGCCAAGAGCTGGGACGCATTGAAGCTTTCTTT. Variable domain in full (rest from reference TRBV14 and TRBJ1-1): EAGVTQFPSHSVIEKGQTVTLRCDPISGHDNLYWYRRVMGKEIKFLLHFVKESKQDESGMPNNRFLAERTGGTYSTLKVQPAELEDSGVYFCASSQELGRIEAFFGQGTRLTVV.

Details on this clonotype: One end of the junction varies from germline; a read error may be responsible. The rearrangement links TRBV20-1 to TRBJ1-5; D possibly corresponds to TRBD1 (5 bases). Germline-derived CDR1 and CDR2 are DFQATT and SNEGSKA (reference sequence). The CDR3 has 14 amino acids. CDR3 nucleotides: TGCAGTGCTGGGGGGGGTAGGGGCAATCAGTCCCAGCATTTT. This codes for CSAGGGRGNQSQHF.

This clonotype showed up just a few times. The chain has TRBV20-1 and TRBJ1-2; D unresolved. Germline values: CDR1 DFQATT, CDR2 SNEGSKA (reference sequence). V gave up 3 bases and J gave up 8 bases, with 19 bases separating them. The CDR3 runs 14 residues. This CDR3 is CSASKVGGQEGYTF. The CDR3 DNA follows: TGCAGTGCTAGCAAGGTCGGAGGGCAGGAAGGCTACACCTTC.

CDR3 coding DNA: TGTGCCAGCAGTTTAAAAGCGGAGCAGTACTTC. This encodes CASSLKAEQYF. The chain uses TRBV28 and TRBJ2-7; the D is unclear. V gave up 2 bases and J gave up 7 bases, with 6 bases separating them. Germline V CDR1 and CDR2: MDHEN, SYDVKM. The CDR3 sequence is 11 residues long.

This clonotype came up many times. The chain couples TRBV24-1 to TRBJ2-5; 9 positions agree with TRBD1. The CDR3 covers 13 residues. V lost 7 bases and J lost 5; bases outside the gene matches: 4. Germline CDR1 KGHDR, CDR2 SFDVKD. The CDR3 loop is CATSGQGSETQYF. The CDR3 nucleotides are TGTGCCACCAGCGGACAGGGGTCGGAGACCCAGTACTTC.

This chain links TRBV7-9 with TRBJ2-5, with 9 bases matching TRBD2. With 2 bases clipped from V and 0 bases from J, the junction kept 4 bases outside the gene matches. This CDR3 comprises 16 residues. Germline V lookup: CDR1 SEHNR, CDR2 FQNEAQ (reference sequence). CDR3 sequence: CASSLRTSDYQETQYF. In DNA, the CDR3 is TGTGCCAGCAGCTTAAGGACTAGCGACTACCAAGAGACCCAGTACTTC.

Points on this clonotype: This sequence may be a read error, since a much larger clone differs from it by one base. CDR3 sequence: CAISPTGAYSGANVLTF. The CDR3 DNA reads as TGTGCCATCTCGCCCACAGGGGCCTACTCTGGGGCCAACGTCCTGACTTTC. The chain carries TRBV10-3 and TRBJ2-6; 7 bases are a match to TRBD1. The CDR3 is 17 residues long. Germline V gene sequence: CDR1 ENHRY, CDR2 SYGVKD. V dropped 8 bases and J dropped 0; count of bases not matched to a gene: 10.

The V and J genes are TRBV4-1 and TRBJ1-6; D is unclear. V was trimmed by 3 bases and J by 7 bases, leaving 13 bases between them. Germline V gene lookup returns CDR1 MGHRA and CDR2 YSYEKL. The CDR3 covers 15 residues. The CDR3, as DNA: TGCGCCAGCAGCCAGGAGGAACAGACCAATTCACCCCTCCACTTT. Translating it yields CASSQEEQTNSPLHF.

The CDR3 is CASVGQGAKSPLHF. The CDR3 nucleotides are TGTGCCAGCGTTGGACAGGGGGCGAAATCACCCCTCCACTTT. The chain combines TRBV25-1 with TRBJ1-6; 11 positions agree with TRBD1. This CDR3 is 14 amino acids long. Trimming removed 8 bases from V and 10 bases from J; junction bases left unmatched: 7. CDR1 and CDR2 (germline): MGHDK, SYGVNS. Variable domain in full (rest from reference TRBV25-1 and TRBJ1-6): EADIYQTPRYLVIGTGKKITLECSQTMGHDKMYWYQQDPGMELHLIHYSYGVNSTEKGDLSSESTVSRIRTEHFPLTLESARPSHTSQYLCASVGQGAKSPLHFGNGTRLTVT.

The V call is TRBV9, the J call TRBJ2-7; 7 bases align to TRBD1. Trimming cost V 5 bases and J 2 bases; bases outside gene matches: 7. The germline CDR1 and CDR2 sequences are SGDLS and YYNGEE. This CDR3 is built from 14 residues. This CDR3 is CASSESGTAYEQYF. CDR3 bases: TGTGCCAGCAGTGAAAGTGGGACAGCCTACGAGCAGTACTTC.

V usage is TRBV5-1 and J usage is TRBJ1-1; D not resolved. This CDR3 comprises 16 residues. CDR1 is SGHRS and CDR2 is YFSETQ in the germline V gene. The V and J ends lost 3 bases and 11 bases respectively, with 26 bases between them. In DNA, the CDR3 is TGCGCCAGCAGCTCACAAACGAGGGCCCAGGCGGATAAGGCTTTCTTT. This sequence encodes CASSSQTRAQADKAFF.

The V and J genes are TRBV19 and TRBJ1-4; 7 nucleotides agree with TRBD1. Germline V gene data show CDR1 as LNHDA and CDR2 as SQIVND (reference sequence). Trimming cost V 9 bases and J 5 bases; bases outside gene matches: 12. This CDR3 contains 15 residues. The CDR3 DNA sequence: TGTGCCAGCAGCCAAGCCGGGACAGTAAATGAAAAACTGTTTTTT. The encoded protein is CASSQAGTVNEKLFF.

The chain combines TRBV19 with TRBJ1-5, with unresolved D. The CDR3 is 16 amino acids. Germline V gene data show CDR1 as LNHDA and CDR2 as SQIVND (reference sequence). V was shortened by 7 bases and J by 3 bases, with 19 bases between the two germline ends. The CDR3 DNA is TGTGCCAGTACCCCAGGCTCGGGGAGGGACAATCAGCCCCAGCATTTT. Encoded protein: CASTPGSGRDNQPQHF.

V is TRBV7-8 and J is TRBJ1-3; D not resolved. Germline V gene lookup returns CDR1 SGHVS and CDR2 FQNEAQ. CDR3 length: 16 amino acids. Trimming removed 2 bases at V and 0 bases at J, with 11 bases between. Written as DNA, the CDR3 is TGTGCCAGCAGCTTACTCCAGGTTTTCTCTGGAAACACCATATATTTT. Protein: CASSLLQVFSGNTIYF.

This clonotype was detected ten times or more. The genes are TRBV24-1 and TRBJ1-2; D is ambiguous. V lost 4 bases and J lost 2, with 7 bases in between. Germline V gives CDR1 KGHDR, CDR2 SFDVKD. The CDR3 contains 13 residues. CDR3 sequence reads: CATSEAANYGYTF. CDR3 coding DNA: TGTGCCACCAGTGAGGCAGCCAACTATGGCTACACCTTC.

This clonotype was seen a handful of times. V usage is TRBV7-8 and J usage is TRBJ1-6; D is undetermined. The ends were cut back, 5 bases at V and 9 bases at J, with 14 bases in the middle. Germline-derived CDR1 and CDR2 are SGHVS and FQNEAQ. The CDR3 covers 14 residues. Written as DNA, the CDR3 is TGTGCCAGCAGCCCAGACCTACCGGGTTCACCCCTCCACTTT. Its translation is CASSPDLPGSPLHF. Drawing the rest from reference TRBV7-8 and TRBJ1-6, the complete variable domain is GAGVSQSPRYKVAKRGQDVALRCDPISGHVSLFWYQQALGQGPEFLTYFQNEAQLDKSGLPSDRFFAERPEGSVSTLKIQRTQQEDSAVYLCASSPDLPGSPLHFGNGTRLTVT.

The table lists this clonotype with a few counts. The chain joins TRBV6-1 to TRBJ1-4; 7 positions agree with TRBD1. The CDR3 is 14 residues long. V was pared by 6 bases and J by 4 bases, with 5 bases of the junction left unmatched. Germline V gene sequence: CDR1 MNHNS, CDR2 SASEGT. In DNA form, the CDR3 reads TGTGCCAGCAGCCAGGGGGGATATAATGAAAAACTGTTTTTT. Protein: CASSQGGYNEKLFF.

This clonotype has only a few counts. This chain uses TRBV4-1 with TRBJ2-7; 8 bases line up with TRBD1. The CDR3 is 15 residues long. J was trimmed by 2 bases and V by 2 bases; bases with no gene match: 5. Germline loops: CDR1 MGHRA, CDR2 YSYEKL. The DNA for the CDR3 is TGCGCCAGCAGCCAAACAACAGGGGGACCCTACGAGCAGTACTTC. This translates into CASSQTTGGPYEQYF.

J is TRBJ1-5 and V is TRBV27; 10 bases agree with TRBD1. CDR1 and CDR2 (germline): MNHEY, SMNVEV (reference sequence). The CDR3 length is 16 residues. Losses at the gene ends were 1 base for V and 7 bases for J; bases not matched to a gene: 7. CDR3 sequence (DNA): TGTGCCAGCAGTTTATACGGGACAGGGGTCGAACAGCCCCAGCATTTT. Its translation is CASSLYGTGVEQPQHF.